In its sample, the clone carrying this T cell receptor beta chain was seen a few times. Its antigen is not identified. The source of the sample is a study of T cells after yellow fever vaccination. Study details: Any fraction with a low cell number was prepared using SMART-Seq v4 Ultra Low Input. Study-level findings and limits: Most clones from primary vaccination were detected again post-booster (approximately 97% CD4, about 88% CD8).

Conversion of TCR transcripts into cDNA relied on 5'RACE template switching, which added a universal primer site and UMIs. TCRdb analysed the 5' RACE reads with MiXCR anew, one entry per CDR3 protein. The sample has 300,000 to 400,000 distinct CDR3 sequences, roughly 8.7% seen once. The CDR3 is 14 residues long. Trimming cost V 2 bases and J 9 bases, with 12 bases left between them. The germline V gene encodes CDR1 SGHDT and CDR2 YYEEEE. Sequencing was performed on PBMCs, taken on the day of the first yellow fever vaccination. This chain uses TRBV5-6 with TRBJ1-6; a possible D gene is TRBD1 (5 bases). The clonotype originates from a young man who received the YFV17D yellow fever vaccine. CDR3 residues: CASSFSGAGSPLHF. CDR3 nucleotide sequence: TGTGCCAGCAGCTTCTCTGGGGCTGGTTCACCCCTCCACTTT.